This passage covers 24 T cell receptor beta chains from one sample sequenced in a study of CXCR3-negative and CXCR3-positive naive CD8 T cells. Through 5' RACE with UMI labels, the TRB cDNA libraries were prepared. TCRdb processed the 5' RACE reads again and assigns one entry to each CDR3 protein, with no DNA. Here the sample table reports over 5,500 distinct CDR3 sequences. Sequenced input: naive CXCR3- CD8+ T cells from blood. Subset specified: CD45RO-CCR7+CD27+CD95- naive CD8+ T cells lacking CXCR3 (TNR3-). The origin of the receptors is a human donor in good health. Some clones in this sample may be carry-over from other donors' samples.

Here the CDR3 reads CATSRDGTGIQPQHF. The V and J genes are TRBV15 and TRBJ1-5; with no DNA, the TCRdb D assignment of TRBD1 cannot be verified. The CDR3 extends over 15 amino acids. Germline-derived CDR1 and CDR2 are LNHNV and YYDKDF (reference sequence).

The chain carries TRBV6-5 and TRBJ2-2; TCRdb names TRBD1, which stays unverified in the absence of DNA. The germline V gene encodes CDR1 MNHEY and CDR2 SVGAGI. The CDR3 length is 15 residues. CDR3 residues: CASSFIPLTTGELFF.

The gene calls are TRBV3-1 and TRBJ2-1; TCRdb names TRBD1, which stays unverified in the absence of DNA. The length of the CDR3 is 16 residues. From germline, CDR1 is LGHDT and CDR2 YNNKEL (reference sequence). The CDR3 spells CASSHTLQGAGNEQFF.

This clonotype registers medium-sized by frequency. The chain recombines TRBV5-1 with TRBJ2-2; without DNA, the TCRdb call of TRBD1 cannot be checked. The germline V gene has CDR1 SGHRS and CDR2 YFSETQ. The CDR3 has 16 residues. CDR3 protein: CASSPRTGGGTGELFF.

This clonotype is classed as medium-sized by frequency. The CDR3: CSAKGQNYGYTF. The V and J genes are TRBV29-1 and TRBJ1-2; with no DNA, the TCRdb D assignment of TRBD1 cannot be verified. The germline CDR1 and CDR2 sequences are SQVTM and ANQGSEA. This CDR3 is built from 12 residues.

The chain has TRBV29-1 and TRBJ2-2. Germline V gene data show CDR1 as SQVTM and CDR2 as ANQGSEA. The CDR3 length is 14 residues. This CDR3 is CSVNGDLNTGELFF.

CDR3 sequence: CSVHHGDRNTEAFF. V is TRBV29-1 and J is TRBJ1-1. There are 14 residues in the CDR3. The germline CDR1 and CDR2 sequences are SQVTM and ANQGSEA.

The V and J genes are TRBV25-1 and TRBJ2-1. The germline V gene encodes CDR1 MGHDK and CDR2 SYGVNS. This CDR3 comprises 15 residues. The CDR3 protein is CASSEGRGAWNEQFF.

The chain links TRBV20-1 to TRBJ2-2. The CDR3 extends over 13 amino acids. The germline gives CDR1 DFQATT, CDR2 SNEGSKA (reference sequence). CDR3 protein: CSGKYLNTGELFF.

This clonotype is medium-sized by frequency. The chain employs TRBV29-1 and TRBJ2-5; TCRdb lists TRBD1, though no DNA is available to test this call. The CDR3 loop spans 12 amino acids. The V gene's germline CDR1 is SQVTM and CDR2 ANQGSEA. The CDR3 sequence: CSGRGGAGTQYF.

The rearrangement links TRBV5-1 to TRBJ2-1. Looked up from germline, CDR1 is SGHRS and CDR2 is YFSETQ. The CDR3 sequence is 11 residues long. CDR3 sequence: CASSLSNEQFF.

In terms of frequency, this clonotype is medium-sized. This rearrangement joins TRBV7-8 to TRBJ2-5; TCRdb's assignment of TRBD2 cannot be checked, as there is no DNA. Germline loops: CDR1 SGHVS, CDR2 FQNEAQ. The CDR3 loop spans 16 amino acids. Here the CDR3 reads CASSLVGGLMVETQYF.

The chain couples TRBV28 to TRBJ2-1. The germline CDR1 and CDR2 sequences are MDHEN and SYDVKM. The CDR3 spans 12 residues. The CDR3 loop reads CASSLMGWEQFF.

This clonotype ranks as medium-sized in terms of frequency. The genes are TRBV7-9 and TRBJ1-1; TCRdb proposes TRBD1, but this gene call is untestable without DNA. The CDR3 runs 17 residues. The germline V gene has CDR1 SEHNR and CDR2 FQNEAQ (reference sequence). The CDR3 here is CASSLEGGPLQNTEAFF.

The CDR3 is CSARDTPQTGTGTYEQYF. The rearrangement uses TRBV20-1 and TRBJ2-7; TCRdb gives TRBD1 as the D gene, but with no DNA this cannot be confirmed. CDR3 length equals 18 residues. CDR1 DFQATT and CDR2 SNEGSKA come from the germline V gene (reference sequence).

Frequency places this clonotype as medium-sized. The chain recombines TRBV7-8 with TRBJ2-7. This CDR3 comprises 12 residues. Germline V gives CDR1 SGHVS, CDR2 FQNEAQ. CDR3 sequence reads: CASSLGPREQYF.

The rearrangement uses TRBV18 and TRBJ2-2; TCRdb's D call, TRBD1, is unchecked because there is no DNA. The CDR3 extends over 17 amino acids. From germline, CDR1 is KGHSH and CDR2 LQKENI. The CDR3 spells CASSGNDGSELTGELFF.

The chain is built from TRBV20-1 and TRBJ2-7; lacking DNA, the TRBD1 call made by TCRdb goes unchecked. CDR1 and CDR2 from the germline V gene are DFQATT and SNEGSKA (reference sequence). The CDR3 extends over 16 amino acids. CDR3 region: CSVATSTHSRPYEQYF.

This clonotype is medium-sized by frequency. This rearrangement joins TRBV7-6 to TRBJ2-1. CDR1 is SGHVS and CDR2 is FNYEAQ in the germline V gene. There are 11 residues in the CDR3. CDR3 in amino acids: CASSLVNEQFF.

Its frequency marks this clonotype as medium-sized (0.01 to 0.1%). The rearrangement links TRBV7-6 to TRBJ1-3. CDR1 is SGHVS and CDR2 is FNYEAQ in the germline V gene. This CDR3 is 12 amino acids long. CDR3 sequence reads: CASSLVGNTIYF. The whole variable domain, filled in from reference TRBV7-6 and TRBJ1-3, reads GAGVSQSPRYKVTKRGQDVALRCDPISGHVSLYWYRQALGQGPEFLTYFNYEAQQDKSGLPNDRFSAERPEGSISTLTIQRTEQRDSAMYRCASSLVGNTIYFGEGSWLTVV.

CDR3 sequence: CSVEGHQSTDTQYF. The gene calls are TRBV29-1 and TRBJ2-3. CDR3 length equals 14 residues. Germline V gene data show CDR1 as SQVTM and CDR2 as ANQGSEA.

This chain joins TRBV20-1 and TRBJ2-3; absent DNA, TCRdb's TRBD2 call cannot be checked. CDR1 and CDR2 from the germline V gene are DFQATT and SNEGSKA (reference sequence). The CDR3 is 19 amino acids. CDR3 loop: CSATGRGGESGSSMDTQYF.

The V and J genes are TRBV6-2 or TRBV6-3 and TRBJ2-7; TCRdb calls TRBD2, which cannot be checked without DNA. The CDR3 is made up of 15 amino acids. Germline loops: CDR1 MNHEY, CDR2 SVGEGT. CDR3 region: CASSYSTAAAYEQYF.

The rearrangement joins TRBV5-6 to TRBJ2-3; TCRdb gives TRBD1 as the D gene, but with no DNA this cannot be confirmed. The CDR3 consists of 16 residues. The germline CDR1 and CDR2 sequences are SGHDT and YYEEEE. CDR3: CASSPQYEGATDTQYF.